This passage covers 32 T cell receptor beta chains from one sample sequenced in a study of cytomegalovirus exposure and HLA in healthy donors. The primer mix had 60 Vbeta and 13 Jbeta primers. Here immunoSEQ multiplex PCR was the method, and the copy in TCRdb shows in-frame clones only, minus some. The sample lists about 180,000 clones, roughly 85% seen once, with about 0.72% in the top ten. Source material: PBMCs. The receptors were gathered from a woman aged 40 to 50 in good health and CMV-seronegative.

This clone was found once. The gene calls are TRBV4-1 and TRBJ2-1; TRBD2 agrees at 11 bases. The germline V gene encodes CDR1 MGHRA and CDR2 YSYEKL. This CDR3 is 16 amino acids long. J was trimmed by 3 bases and V by 4 bases; bases with no gene match: 5. The CDR3 coding sequence is TGCGCCAGCAGCCCTCGACTAGCGGGAATCTACAATGAGCAGTTCTTC. It codes for CASSPRLAGIYNEQFF.

V gene TRBV5-4 combines with J gene TRBJ1-4, with 8 bases aligning to TRBD1. Trimming removed 4 bases from V and 1 base from J; junction bases left unmatched: 6. This CDR3 is 16 amino acids long. In germline, CDR1 is SGHNT, CDR2 YYREEE (reference sequence). Written as DNA, the CDR3 is TGTGCCAGCAGCCGTCGACAGGGGCTAACTAATGAAAAACTGTTTTTT. It encodes CASSRRQGLTNEKLFF.

The rearrangement joins TRBV7-6 to TRBJ2-1; 12 nucleotides match TRBD2. Germline CDR1 SGHVS, CDR2 FNYEAQ. V lost 2 bases to trimming and J lost 8 bases; unmatched junction nucleotides: 4. CDR3 length: 15 residues. The CDR3: CASSLRLAGGDEQFF. The CDR3, as DNA: TGTGCCAGCAGCTTAAGGCTAGCGGGAGGGGATGAGCAGTTCTTC.

This clone was seen at least ten times. The chain has TRBV7-9 and TRBJ1-5, with TRBD1 matching over 7 bases. Germline CDR1 is SEHNR and CDR2 is FQNEAQ (reference sequence). Losses at the gene ends were 3 bases for V and 1 base for J; bases not matched to a gene: 3. The CDR3 consists of 15 residues. The CDR3, as DNA: TGTGCCAGCAGCTTGGGGGACAGCAGCAATCAGCCCCAGCATTTT. It yields the protein CASSLGDSSNQPQHF. The full variable domain, with the rest looked up from reference TRBV7-9 and TRBJ1-5, is DTGVSQNPRHKITKRGQNVTFRCDPISEHNRLYWYRQTLGQGPEFLTYFQNEAQLEKSRLLSDRFSAERPKGSFSTLEIQRTEQGDSAMYLCASSLGDSSNQPQHFGDGTRLSIL.

The chain links TRBV9 to TRBJ1-2; D remains unclear. Trimming left V 0 bases short and J 7 bases short, with 13 bases between. This CDR3 is 14 amino acids long. From germline, CDR1 is SGDLS and CDR2 YYNGEE. CDR3 sequence (DNA): TGTGCCAGCAGCGTAGGCGATGTAACGTCTGGCTACACCTTC. This gives the protein CASSVGDVTSGYTF.

J is TRBJ2-7 and V is TRBV5-6; maybe TRBD1 (5 bases). The CDR3 is made up of 12 amino acids. Trimming took off 5 bases at V and 7 bases at J, with 13 bases between the two ends. The germline V gene encodes CDR1 SGHDT and CDR2 YYEEEE. The CDR3: CASSYDSGEQYF. As DNA, the CDR3 is TGTGCCAGCAGTTATGACTCAGGGGAGCAGTACTTC.

The rearrangement links TRBV19 to TRBJ1-1; TRBD1 aligns across 7 bases. There are 16 residues in the CDR3. CDR1 is LNHDA and CDR2 is SQIVND in the germline V gene (reference sequence). Germline trimming cut 3 bases from V and 0 bases from J; bases unmatched to any gene: 7. The DNA of the CDR3 is TGTGCCAGTAGTATGAAGGACAGGCCGATGAACACTGAAGCTTTCTTT. Protein sequence: CASSMKDRPMNTEAFF.

J is TRBJ2-7 and V is TRBV11-2; tentative D call: TRBD1 (6 bases). V gave up 5 bases and J gave up 3 bases, with 11 bases separating them. The CDR3 loop spans 13 amino acids. Germline CDR1 and CDR2: SGHAT and FQNNGV. Written as DNA, the CDR3 is TGTGCCAGCAGCAAGAACAGGGACTACGAGCAGTACTTC. As protein: CASSKNRDYEQYF.

This clone showed up just a few times. This rearrangement joins TRBV6-1 to TRBJ1-2; TRBD1 matches 9 bases. V lost 7 bases and J lost 4; bases outside the gene matches: 10. CDR3 length: 15 amino acids. Per germline, CDR1 MNHNS and CDR2 SASEGT. The CDR3 loop reads CASTTRDRVGYGYTF. Written as DNA, the CDR3 is TGTGCCAGCACGACAAGGGACAGGGTTGGCTATGGCTACACCTTC.

The chain carries TRBV27 and TRBJ2-2; D not certain. Germline CDR1 and CDR2: MNHEY and SMNVEV (reference sequence). The CDR3 sequence is 14 residues long. V lost 5 bases and J lost 4, with 11 bases in between. The CDR3 nucleotides read TGTGCCAGCAGTATCTCATTTAGCACCGGGGAGCTGTTTTTT. As protein: CASSISFSTGELFF.

This rearrangement joins TRBV30 to TRBJ1-2, with unresolved D. The CDR3 has 14 amino acids. The V gene lost 0 bases and the J gene lost 7 bases, with 15 bases spanning the gap. CDR1 is GTSNPN, CDR2 SVGIG, per germline (reference sequence). This chain's CDR3 is CAWSVRGGQGGYTF. The DNA of the CDR3 is TGTGCCTGGAGTGTACGGGGAGGTCAAGGTGGCTACACCTTC.

V usage is TRBV6-5 and J usage is TRBJ2-1; 9 bases fit TRBD1. CDR1 is MNHEY, CDR2 SVGAGI, per germline. This CDR3 spans 15 amino acids. J gave up 6 bases and V 4 bases, and 7 bases lay outside the gene matches. CDR3 nucleotide sequence: TGTGCCAGCAGTTCTGGGGGACAGGGACTCAATGAGCAGTTCTTC. It encodes CASSSGGQGLNEQFF.

The V and J genes are TRBV5-1 and TRBJ1-4, with 7 bases lining up with TRBD1. Looked up from germline, CDR1 is SGHRS and CDR2 is YFSETQ. Trimming at V came to 4 bases and at J to 4 bases, leaving 7 bases not matched to a gene. CDR3 length: 15 residues. This CDR3 is CASSPTTGNNEKLFF. The CDR3 nucleotides are TGCGCCAGCAGCCCGACGACAGGGAATAATGAAAAACTGTTTTTT.

To note about this clone: Other DNA sequences in this sample translate to the same CDR3. The chain carries TRBV5-4 and TRBJ1-2; 8 bases agree with TRBD1. J was trimmed by 8 bases and V by 0 bases; bases with no gene match: 0. Germline V CDR1 and CDR2: SGHNT, YYREEE (reference sequence). The CDR3 consists of 12 residues. As DNA, the CDR3 is TGTGCCAGCAGCTTGGACAGGGGGGGCTACACCTTC. It is translated as CASSLDRGGYTF.

This clone was detected once. This rearrangement joins TRBV6-1 to TRBJ1-2, with D unclear. V lost 4 bases, J lost 5 bases, and 11 bases lay in between. The CDR3 is 13 residues long. CDR1 is MNHNS and CDR2 is SASEGT in the germline V gene. In DNA form, the CDR3 reads TGTGCCAGCAGTGGAAATACGGGGTATGGCTACACCTTC. Protein: CASSGNTGYGYTF.

The V gene is TRBV2, the J gene TRBJ1-5, with 7 bases aligning to TRBD1. With V trimmed by 4 bases and J by 5 bases, 5 bases remained unmatched. CDR1 is SNHLY, CDR2 FYNNEI, per germline. The length of the CDR3 is 14 residues. Written as DNA, the CDR3 is TGTGCCAGCAGTGGACAGGGTTGGTATCAGCCCCAGCATTTT. The encoded protein is CASSGQGWYQPQHF.

This chain links TRBV5-8 with TRBJ1-2; tentative D call: TRBD1 (5 bases). From germline, CDR1 is SGHTS and CDR2 YDEGEE. This CDR3 region has 14 residues. With 4 bases removed from V and 3 bases from J, the gap between germline ends came to 13 bases. The CDR3 here is CASSQDTFYYGYTF. Here the CDR3 DNA reads TGTGCCAGCAGCCAGGACACTTTTTACTATGGCTACACCTTC.

This rearrangement joins TRBV28 to TRBJ2-1, with D maybe TRBD2 (6 bases). The germline CDR1 and CDR2 sequences are MDHEN and SYDVKM. Trimming removed 1 base from V and 3 bases from J, with 16 bases in between. This CDR3 is 17 amino acids long. CDR3 coding DNA: TGTGCCAGCAGTTTATATTCCAGCGGGTACTACTACAATGAGCAGTTCTTC. This encodes CASSLYSSGYYYNEQFF.

The V gene is TRBV4-3, the J gene TRBJ2-1; 11 nucleotides line up with TRBD2. J was trimmed by 8 bases and V by 3 bases; bases with no gene match: 12. Per the germline V gene, CDR1 is LGHNA and CDR2 is YSLEER. The CDR3 totals 17 residues. The CDR3 DNA reads TGCGCCAGCAGCCAGGGGGGGTGGACTAGCGGGCGCGATGAGCAGTTCTTC. This translates into CASSQGGWTSGRDEQFF.

CDR3 DNA: TGTGCCAGCGCCCCCGAGGGGACAGCCGTCTATGGCTACACCTTC. Protein product: CASAPEGTAVYGYTF. The chain joins TRBV18 to TRBJ1-2, with 7 bases identical to TRBD1. Unmatched junction bases numbered 13, after V lost 8 bases and J lost 4 bases. CDR3 length: 15 amino acids. Looked up from germline, CDR1 is KGHSH and CDR2 is LQKENI.

This clone was observed a single time. The rearrangement joins TRBV6-5 to TRBJ2-3; 9 nucleotides line up with TRBD2. With V trimmed by 4 bases and J by 6 bases, 8 bases remained unmatched. The germline V gene encodes CDR1 MNHEY and CDR2 SVGAGI. The CDR3 length is 15 residues. CDR3 region: CASSSLAGVADTQYF. The CDR3 nucleotides read TGTGCCAGCAGTTCCTTAGCGGGAGTAGCGGATACGCAGTATTTT.

The table lists this clone with a count of one. The V call is TRBV9, the J call TRBJ2-3; 10 bases map to TRBD1. Trimming removed 3 bases from V and 8 bases from J; junction bases left unmatched: 9. CDR1 SGDLS and CDR2 YYNGEE come from the germline V gene. This CDR3 spans 15 amino acids. Written as DNA, the CDR3 is TGTGCCAGCAGCGGGCCGGGACAGGGGACGGGTACGCAGTATTTT. Amino acid sequence: CASSGPGQGTGTQYF. Complete variable domain (other parts from reference TRBV9 and TRBJ2-3): DSGVTQTPKHLITATGQRVTLRCSPRSGDLSVYWYQQSLDQGLQFLIQYYNGEERAKGNILERFSAQQFPDLHSELNLSSLELGDSALYFCASSGPGQGTGTQYFGPGTRLTVL.

J is TRBJ2-7 and V is TRBV5-8, with a weak D call TRBD1 (6 bases). Germline V lookup: CDR1 SGHTS, CDR2 YDEGEE. The V end lost 2 bases, the J end lost 7 bases, and 10 bases lay between the germline ends. There are 12 residues in the CDR3. CDR3 region: CASSLGQTEQYF. The CDR3 DNA sequence: TGTGCCAGCAGCTTAGGACAGACGGAGCAGTACTTC. Full variable domain (outside the CDR3, taken from reference TRBV5-8 and TRBJ2-7): EAGVTQSPTHLIKTRGQQATLRCSPISGHTSVYWYQQALGLGLQFLLWYDEGEERNRGNFPPRFSGRQFPNYSSELNVNALELEDSALYLCASSLGQTEQYFGPGTRLTVT.

The V gene is TRBV7-9, the J gene TRBJ1-4, with D perhaps TRBD1 (6 bases). Germline V gene data show CDR1 as SEHNR and CDR2 as FQNEAQ (reference sequence). The CDR3 consists of 15 residues. Trimming removed 4 bases at V and 4 bases at J, with 13 bases between. The CDR3 region is CASSSGGGLNEKLFF. In DNA, the CDR3 is TGTGCCAGCAGCTCCGGCGGGGGGCTTAATGAAAAACTGTTTTTT.

The J gene is TRBJ1-2, the V gene TRBV6-8; weak D call: TRBD1 (6 bases). The germline V and J ends were trimmed by 2 bases and 8 bases, with 12 bases remaining between them. CDR1 and CDR2 from the germline V gene are MNHGY and SAAAGT. The CDR3 is 13 amino acids. The CDR3 nucleotides are TGTGCCAGCAGTTACACAGGGCCGGGAGGCTACACCTTC. Residues: CASSYTGPGGYTF.

The J gene is TRBJ2-7, the V gene TRBV4-1; possible D gene TRBD2, 6 bases. Per germline, CDR1 MGHRA and CDR2 YSYEKL. V shed 0 bases and J shed 2 bases, with 11 bases lying between them. CDR3 length equals 15 residues. The CDR3 bases are TGCGCCAGCAGCCAAGAAGCGGGCGGTCCCTACGAGCAGTACTTC. It translates to CASSQEAGGPYEQYF.

The chain uses TRBV2 and TRBJ2-7; tentative D call: TRBD2 (6 bases). From germline, CDR1 is SNHLY and CDR2 FYNNEI. Deletions cut 6 bases from V and 2 bases from J, with 11 bases between. The CDR3 consists of 13 residues. In nucleotides, the CDR3 is TGTGCCAGCAGAACAGGACTAACCTACGAGCAGTACTTC. It translates to CASRTGLTYEQYF. Complete variable domain (other parts from reference TRBV2 and TRBJ2-7): EPEVTQTPSHQVTQMGQEVILRCVPISNHLYFYWYRQILGQKVEFLVSFYNNEISEKSEIFDDQFSVERPDGSNFTLKIRSTKLEDSAMYFCASRTGLTYEQYFGPGTRLTVT.

This chain joins TRBV4-3 and TRBJ2-2; D not certain. This CDR3 is built from 16 residues. CDR1 and CDR2 (germline): LGHNA, YSLEER. V shed 0 bases and J shed 0 bases, with 8 bases lying between them. Here the CDR3 DNA reads TGCGCCAGCAGCCAAGACGTCTTTCCGAACACCGGGGAGCTGTTTTTT. Protein product: CASSQDVFPNTGELFF.

The genes are TRBV27 and TRBJ2-2; no reliable D call. The CDR3 contains 11 residues. Germline V gene sequence: CDR1 MNHEY, CDR2 SMNVEV (reference sequence). Deletions cut 6 bases from V and 7 bases from J, with 6 bases between. CDR3 loop: CASRSGGELFF. The CDR3 bases are TGTGCCAGCAGGTCGGGCGGGGAGCTGTTTTTT.

The chain recombines TRBV28 with TRBJ1-2; tentative D call: TRBD1 (6 bases). Deletions cut 7 bases from V and 8 bases from J, with 14 bases between. CDR3 length: 12 amino acids. Germline-derived CDR1 and CDR2 are MDHEN and SYDVKM. CDR3 sequence: CASIRGAGGYTF. CDR3 DNA: TGTGCCAGCATCCGGGGGGCGGGAGGCTACACCTTC.

This chain uses TRBV5-5 with TRBJ2-7; 7 nucleotides align to TRBD1. Unmatched junction bases numbered 11, after V lost 5 bases and J lost 3 bases. Per the germline V gene, CDR1 is SGHKS and CDR2 is YYEKEE (reference sequence). The CDR3 sequence is 15 residues long. CDR3 amino acids: CASRPGTEKIYEQYF. The CDR3 coding sequence is TGTGCCAGCAGGCCCGGGACAGAGAAAATCTACGAGCAGTACTTC.

The rearrangement joins TRBV10-3 to TRBJ2-3, with TRBD2 identical over 8 bases. Looked up from germline, CDR1 is ENHRY and CDR2 is SYGVKD. V shed 7 bases and J 11 bases; nucleotides not matched to a gene: 11. The CDR3 totals 13 residues. The CDR3 loop is CAIKIAGGAEQYF. As DNA, the CDR3 is TGTGCCATCAAGATTGCGGGGGGAGCTGAGCAGTATTTT.